This TCR beta chain was obtained from a study of glioma-infiltrating T cells after dendritic cell vaccination. Study in general: Glioblastoma patients came from Phase I and II dendritic cell vaccination trials.

CDR1 is MNHNS, CDR2 SASEGT, per germline. The CDR3 runs 14 residues. V lost 6 bases, J lost 0 bases, and 4 bases stayed unmatched. The method was immunoSEQ multiplex PCR; TCRdb's version includes in-frame clones alone and lacks a portion of them. This sample yields approximately 46,000 clones, of which over 75% are seen a single time; 5.3% belongs to the top ten. Time point denoted: after dendritic cell vaccination, including at tumor progression/relapse. Fresh-frozen tumor tissue and more than two years of survival data were available for all. PBMC sampling occurred before vaccination, two weeks after the third dose, and at progression.

The rearrangement joins TRBV6-1 to TRBJ1-2; 7 positions agree with TRBD1. The clonotype was recovered from a human donor with glioblastoma. This material consisted of blood, taken after dendritic cell vaccination. CDR3: CASSWTGSNYGYTF. As DNA, the CDR3 is TGTGCCAGCAGCTGGACAGGATCTAACTATGGCTACACCTTC.